The 23 T cell receptor beta chains listed next were all sequenced from one sample in a study of early stage breast cancer tumors (dated by TCRdb to 2015 to 2018). Receptor amplification or capture employed the immunoSEQ multiplex PCR assay. TCRdb's version of the immuneACCESS table is confined to in-frame rearrangements and falls short of the full clone set. An unresolved V gene accounts for under half of the shortfall where checked; the remainder is of unknown origin. The sample includes approximately 9,500 clones, with 66% observed a single time. The biggest ten clones account for roughly 7.1% of the sample. The sequenced sample consisted of breast tumor tissue. These receptors originate from a person aged 45 to 59 with breast cancer.

V gene TRBV10-3 combines with J gene TRBJ2-5; D remains unclear. Looked up from germline, CDR1 is ENHRY and CDR2 is SYGVKD. The CDR3 sequence is 11 residues long. Trimming removed 11 bases at V and 4 bases at J, with 11 bases between. The CDR3 spells CALDMVETQYF. The CDR3 DNA sequence: TGTGCCCTCGACATGGTAGAGACCCAGTACTTC.

A few counts support this clone. V gene TRBV19 combines with J gene TRBJ1-2, with D possibly being TRBD1 (5 bases). The germline CDR1 and CDR2 sequences are LNHDA and SQIVND (reference sequence). Deletions cut 6 bases from V and 4 bases from J, with 15 bases between. The CDR3 sequence is 14 residues long. CDR3 sequence (DNA): TGTGCCAGTAGATGGGGGGTGAACTTCTATGGCTACACCTTC. It encodes CASRWGVNFYGYTF.

The chain combines TRBV7-3 with TRBJ1-1; D not resolved. Germline CDR1 is SGHTA and CDR2 is FQGTGA. The length of the CDR3 is 13 residues. V lost 4 bases to trimming and J lost 1 base, with 7 bases between them. CDR3: CASSWTTNTEAFF. Here the CDR3 DNA reads TGTGCCAGCAGCTGGACGACGAACACTGAAGCTTTCTTT.

The gene calls are TRBV9 and TRBJ2-1; 7 nucleotides line up with TRBD2. Germline assignment: CDR1 SGDLS and CDR2 YYNGEE. The V segment lost 2 bases and the J segment 6 bases; nucleotides outside the gene matches: 8. The CDR3 consists of 15 residues. CDR3 residues: CASSVYGGTGNEQFF. CDR3 nucleotide sequence: TGTGCCAGCAGCGTTTACGGGGGGACCGGCAATGAGCAGTTCTTC.

V and J are TRBV6-6 and TRBJ1-2; 7 bases are a match to TRBD1. The CDR3 consists of 15 residues. The V gene end was trimmed by 0 bases and the J gene end by 2 bases; junction bases not matched to a gene: 3. Germline-derived CDR1 and CDR2 are MNHNY and SVGAGI (reference sequence). In nucleotides, the CDR3 is TGTGCCAGCAGTTACTCGGGACAGATAAACTATGGCTACACCTTC. This translates into CASSYSGQINYGYTF.

This chain connects TRBV7-9 to TRBJ2-5, with TRBD2 matching over 9 bases. V lost 3 bases and J lost 3; bases outside the gene matches: 5. The CDR3 totals 15 residues. Germline assignment: CDR1 SEHNR and CDR2 FQNEAQ (reference sequence). CDR3 bases: TGTGCCAGCAGCTTCCCGACTAGCGGTGAAGAGACCCAGTACTTC. Amino acid sequence: CASSFPTSGEETQYF.

V and J are TRBV6-5 and TRBJ2-4; perhaps TRBD1 as D (6 bases). The V gene's germline CDR1 is MNHEY and CDR2 SVGAGI. Trimming took off 4 bases at V and 6 bases at J, with 10 bases between the two ends. The CDR3 has 13 residues. The CDR3, as DNA: TGTGCCAGCAGTTCCAGGGGCGGAAACATTCAGTACTTC. Residues: CASSSRGGNIQYF.

The chain joins TRBV6-6 to TRBJ1-1; the D is unclear. The CDR3 consists of 12 residues. Germline values: CDR1 MNHNY, CDR2 SVGAGI (reference sequence). V lost 6 bases and J lost 1, with 6 bases in between. CDR3 protein: CASSSGNTEAFF. Written as DNA, the CDR3 is TGTGCCAGCAGCTCGGGGAACACTGAAGCTTTCTTT.

This clone was counted only a few times. The chain uses TRBV5-4 and TRBJ1-6; weak D call: TRBD1 (6 bases). V shed 4 bases and J shed 6 bases, with 17 bases lying between them. This CDR3 has 16 amino acids. Per germline, CDR1 SGHNT and CDR2 YYREEE (reference sequence). DNA of the CDR3: TGTGCCAGCAGCCAAGGAGGGGGAGGGATTAATTCACCCCTCCACTTT. It specifies CASSQGGGGINSPLHF.

This clone has only a few counts. The chain links TRBV16 to TRBJ1-5; D perhaps matches TRBD1 (5 bases). CDR3 length: 19 residues. With 3 bases removed from V and 0 bases from J, the gap between germline ends came to 21 bases. Germline V gene sequence: CDR1 KGHSY, CDR2 FQNENV. The CDR3 bases are TGTGCCAGCAGCCATCTCGGGACCTCGGGGGTTTATAGCAATCAGCCCCAGCATTTT. The encoded protein is CASSHLGTSGVYSNQPQHF.

The chain combines TRBV7-3 with TRBJ2-7; a weak D match, TRBD1 (5 bases). The CDR3 runs 13 residues. Germline CDR1 reads SGHTA; CDR2 reads FQGTGA. V was shortened by 5 bases and J by 5 bases, with 13 bases between the two germline ends. The CDR3 coding sequence is TGTGCCAGCAGCCCCGGCGCAGGGAACGAGCAGTACTTC. This codes for CASSPGAGNEQYF.

This rearrangement joins TRBV4-1 to TRBJ2-5; no clear D. Germline assignment: CDR1 MGHRA and CDR2 YSYEKL. V dropped 5 bases and J dropped 0 bases, with 4 bases sitting between them. This CDR3 has 12 amino acids. The CDR3 region is CASSADQETQYF. The CDR3, as DNA: TGCGCCAGCAGCGCAGACCAAGAGACCCAGTACTTC.

This chain connects TRBV5-6 to TRBJ1-4, with D possibly being TRBD1 (5 bases). V dropped 2 bases and J dropped 4 bases, with 15 bases sitting between them. Per germline, CDR1 SGHDT and CDR2 YYEEEE. The CDR3 runs 16 residues. CDR3 DNA sequence: TGTGCCAGCAGCTTATCCTGGAGACAGTTTAATGAAAAACTGTTTTTT. Protein: CASSLSWRQFNEKLFF. Drawing the rest from reference TRBV5-6 and TRBJ1-4, the complete variable domain is DAGVTQSPTHLIKTRGQQVTLRCSPKSGHDTVSWYQQALGQGPQFIFQYYEEEERQRGNFPDRFSGHQFPNYSSELNVNALLLGDSALYLCASSLSWRQFNEKLFFGSGTQLSVL.

This clone was recorded a few times. The genes are TRBV4-1 and TRBJ1-5; 7 nucleotides agree with TRBD1. The CDR3 contains 16 residues. After removal of 4 bases from V and 5 bases from J, the junction contained 11 bases not matched to a gene. CDR1 and CDR2 (germline): MGHRA, YSYEKL. CDR3 sequence: CASSPLEAGGDQPQHF. The CDR3 DNA reads as TGCGCCAGCAGCCCATTGGAGGCAGGGGGGGATCAGCCCCAGCATTTT.

V and J are TRBV5-1 and TRBJ1-6, with TRBD1 matching over 7 bases. The CDR3 sequence is 14 residues long. Germline lookup yields CDR1 SGHRS and CDR2 YFSETQ. V was pared by 1 base and J by 9 bases, with 4 bases of the junction left unmatched. This CDR3 reads CASSLTGESSPLHF. CDR3 nucleotides: TGCGCCAGCAGCTTGACAGGGGAGTCTTCACCCCTCCACTTT.

The J gene is TRBJ2-3, the V gene TRBV5-1; D may be TRBD1 or TRBD2 (5 bases each). Germline V gene data show CDR1 as SGHRS and CDR2 as YFSETQ. CDR3 length: 14 amino acids. Deletions cut 4 bases from V and 6 bases from J, with 15 bases between. CDR3 region: CASSLGTILDTQYF. The CDR3 bases are TGCGCCAGCAGCCTCGGGACCATCCTTGATACGCAGTATTTT.

CDR3 bases: TGTGCCACCCGGACCCTTGAAGCTTTCTTT. This gives the protein CATRTLEAFF. This chain connects TRBV6-1 to TRBJ1-1; D call uncertain. CDR3 length: 10 residues. From germline, CDR1 is MNHNS and CDR2 SASEGT. V was clipped by 10 bases and J by 7 bases, with 10 bases between them.

The V and J genes are TRBV30 and TRBJ1-3, with 7 bases lining up with TRBD1. V gave up 4 bases and J gave up 4 bases; unmatched junction bases: 19. The CDR3 is made up of 18 amino acids. CDR1 and CDR2 from the germline V gene are GTSNPN and SVGIG (reference sequence). Here the CDR3 DNA reads TGTGCCTGGAATGTCGGACAGGCATCTGGTTTAGCAGGAAACACCATATATTTT. It is translated as CAWNVGQASGLAGNTIYF.

This clone came up a few times. This sequence joins TRBV27 and TRBJ2-3, with D unclear. Trimming took off 6 bases at V and 0 bases at J, with 10 bases between the two ends. Germline CDR1 MNHEY, CDR2 SMNVEV (reference sequence). The CDR3 loop spans 14 amino acids. CDR3 amino acids: CASRWPNSTDTQYF. CDR3 DNA: TGTGCCAGCAGGTGGCCTAACAGCACAGATACGCAGTATTTT.

V and J are TRBV28 and TRBJ2-1; no firm D call. V lost 6 bases to trimming and J lost 4 bases, with 4 bases between them. This CDR3 spans 11 amino acids. CDR1 MDHEN and CDR2 SYDVKM come from the germline V gene. As DNA, the CDR3 is TGTGCCAGCAGAAAATACAATGAGCAGTTCTTC. Its translation: CASRKYNEQFF. The whole variable domain, remainder taken from reference TRBV28 and TRBJ2-1, is DVKVTQSSRYLVKRTGEKVFLECVQDMDHENMFWYRQDPGLGLRLIYFSYDVKMKEKGDIPEGYSVSREKKERFSLILESASTNQTSMYLCASRKYNEQFFGPGTRLTVL.

The J gene is TRBJ2-3, the V gene TRBV6-5; a weak D match, TRBD2 (5 bases). Trimming stripped 6 bases from V and 6 bases from J, with 10 bases between. Germline CDR1 reads MNHEY; CDR2 reads SVGAGI. This CDR3 is 12 amino acids long. CDR3 loop: CASREGWDTQYF. For the CDR3, the DNA is TGTGCCAGCAGAGAGGGTTGGGATACGCAGTATTTT.

A remark on this clone: The sample contains more than one DNA sequence encoding this CDR3. The chain employs TRBV30 and TRBJ2-7; possibly TRBD1 for D (6 bases). This CDR3 comprises 12 residues. CDR1 and CDR2 from the germline V gene are GTSNPN and SVGIG (reference sequence). The germline V and J ends were trimmed by 7 bases and 3 bases, with 13 bases remaining between them. As DNA, the CDR3 is TGTGCCTCCCATCAAGGGGGCTACGAGCAGTACTTC. Its protein product is CASHQGGYEQYF.

This clone was detected a few times. V and J are TRBV6-1 and TRBJ2-3; D uncertain. CDR1 MNHNS and CDR2 SASEGT come from the germline V gene. V shed 5 bases and J shed 4 bases, with 4 bases lying between them. The CDR3 spans 11 residues. DNA for the CDR3: TGTGCCAGCAGTAACGCAGATACGCAGTATTTT. Amino acids: CASSNADTQYF.